This section outlines one T cell receptor (beta chain) sequence together with its context. The data are from a study of blood T cell repertoires in COVID-19. Per the study methods: For nucleated cells, counts were estimated from reference gene primer amplification. The repertoire was sequenced with immunoSEQ multiplex PCR; TCRdb's copy has only in-frame clones and lacks some. Clone size and V and J calls were adopted from that table, with D and trimming inferred from the DNA. The profile covers fewer than 45,000 clones, with almost 85% appearing a single time and over 12% taken by the ten largest. The V gene lost 6 bases and the J gene lost 6 bases, with 14 bases spanning the gap. The germline V gene encodes CDR1 SGHVS and CDR2 FNYEAQ. This CDR3 is built from 13 residues.

The chain carries TRBV7-6 and TRBJ1-2, with D possibly being TRBD1 (6 bases). What was sequenced was peripheral blood. This receptor was identified in a human donor in a cohort sampled during active COVID-19. In DNA form, the CDR3 reads TGTGCCAGCAGTTACAGGGAAGGAAATGGCTACACCTTC. This encodes CASSYREGNGYTF.